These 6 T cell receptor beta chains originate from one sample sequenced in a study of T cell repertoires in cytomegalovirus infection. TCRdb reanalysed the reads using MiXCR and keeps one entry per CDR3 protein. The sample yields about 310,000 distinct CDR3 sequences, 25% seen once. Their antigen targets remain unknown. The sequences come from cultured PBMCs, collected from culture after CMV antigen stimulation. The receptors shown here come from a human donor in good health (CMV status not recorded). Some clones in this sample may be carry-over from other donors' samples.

CDR3 loop: CASTSGAVVGTEAFF. In DNA form, the CDR3 reads TGTGCCAGCACTAGTGGGGCGGTAGTTGGCACTGAAGCTTTCTTT. This chain links TRBV5-4 with TRBJ1-1, with a tentative D call TRBD1 (5 bases). Germline V gene sequence: CDR1 SGHNT, CDR2 YYREEE (reference sequence). The CDR3 contains 15 residues. V dropped 6 bases and J dropped 4 bases, with 19 bases sitting between them. The complete variable domain, with remaining parts taken from reference TRBV5-4 and TRBJ1-1, reads ETGVTQSPTHLIKTRGQQVTLRCSSQSGHNTVSWYQQALGQGPQFIFQYYREEENGRGNFPPRFSGLQFPNYSSELNVNALELDDSALYLCASTSGAVVGTEAFFGQGTRLTVV.

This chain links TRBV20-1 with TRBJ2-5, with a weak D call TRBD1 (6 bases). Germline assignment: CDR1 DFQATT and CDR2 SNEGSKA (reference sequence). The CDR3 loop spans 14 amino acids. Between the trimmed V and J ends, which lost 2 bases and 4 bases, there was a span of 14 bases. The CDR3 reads CSARLRGGTETQYF. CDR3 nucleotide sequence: TGCAGTGCTAGACTCAGGGGTGGGACAGAGACCCAGTACTTC.

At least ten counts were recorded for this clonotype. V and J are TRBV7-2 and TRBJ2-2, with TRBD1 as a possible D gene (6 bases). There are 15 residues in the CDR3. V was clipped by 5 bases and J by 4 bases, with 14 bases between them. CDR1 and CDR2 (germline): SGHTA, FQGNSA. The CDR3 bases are TGTGCCAGCAGCCGTCGAGTAGGGGGCACCGGGGAGCTGTTTTTT. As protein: CASSRRVGGTGELFF.

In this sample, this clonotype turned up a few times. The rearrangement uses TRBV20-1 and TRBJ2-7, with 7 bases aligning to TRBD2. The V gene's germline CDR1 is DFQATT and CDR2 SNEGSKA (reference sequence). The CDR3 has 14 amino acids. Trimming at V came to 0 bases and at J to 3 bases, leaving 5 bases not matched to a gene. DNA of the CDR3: TGCAGTGCTAGAGACCAGCGGGGTCGCTACGAGCAGTACTTC. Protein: CSARDQRGRYEQYF.

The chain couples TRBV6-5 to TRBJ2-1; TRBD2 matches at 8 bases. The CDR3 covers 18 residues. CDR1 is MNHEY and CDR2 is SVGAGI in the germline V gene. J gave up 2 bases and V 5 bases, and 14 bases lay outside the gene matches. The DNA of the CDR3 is TGTGCCAGCAGTCGCCGCCTTCTAGCGGGCCTAGCCTACAATGAGCAGTTCTTC. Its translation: CASSRRLLAGLAYNEQFF.

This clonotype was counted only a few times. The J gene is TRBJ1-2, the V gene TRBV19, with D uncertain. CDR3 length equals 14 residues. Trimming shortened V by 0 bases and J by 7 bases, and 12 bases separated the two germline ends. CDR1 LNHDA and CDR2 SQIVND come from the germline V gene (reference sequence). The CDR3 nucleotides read TGTGCCAGTAGTATAGAGCCAGCTTCCACTGGCTACACCTTC. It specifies CASSIEPASTGYTF.